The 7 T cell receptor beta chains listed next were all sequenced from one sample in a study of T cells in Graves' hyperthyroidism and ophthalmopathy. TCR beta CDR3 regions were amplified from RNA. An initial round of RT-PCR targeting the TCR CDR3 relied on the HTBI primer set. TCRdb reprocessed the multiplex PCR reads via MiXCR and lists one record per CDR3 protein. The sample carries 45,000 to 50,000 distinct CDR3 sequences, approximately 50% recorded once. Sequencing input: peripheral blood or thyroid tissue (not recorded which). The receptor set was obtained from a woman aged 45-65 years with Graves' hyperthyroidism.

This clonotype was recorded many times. In nucleotides, the CDR3 is TGTGCCAGCAGCTTAGATGGACTAGCGGTTTACGAGCAGTACTTC. Its protein product is CASSLDGLAVYEQYF. J is TRBJ2-7 and V is TRBV7-2; 10 positions agree with TRBD2. V shed 1 base and J 4 bases; nucleotides not matched to a gene: 4. This CDR3 region has 15 residues. Germline V gene data show CDR1 as SGHTA and CDR2 as FQGNSA.

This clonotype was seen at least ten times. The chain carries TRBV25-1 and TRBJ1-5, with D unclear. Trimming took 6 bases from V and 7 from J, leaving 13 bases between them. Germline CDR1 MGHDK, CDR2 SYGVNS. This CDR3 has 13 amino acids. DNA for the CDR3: TGTGCCAGCAGGGACGCAAATTACCAGCCCCAGCATTTT. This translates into CASRDANYQPQHF.

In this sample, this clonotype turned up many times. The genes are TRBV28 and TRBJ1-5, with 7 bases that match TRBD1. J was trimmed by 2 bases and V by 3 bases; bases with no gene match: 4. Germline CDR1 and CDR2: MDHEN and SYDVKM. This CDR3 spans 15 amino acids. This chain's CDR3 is CASSLSDRGNQPQHF. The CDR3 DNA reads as TGTGCCAGCAGTTTGTCTGACAGGGGCAATCAGCCCCAGCATTTT. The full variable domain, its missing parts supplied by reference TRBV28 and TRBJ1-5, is DVKVTQSSRYLVKRTGEKVFLECVQDMDHENMFWYRQDPGLGLRLIYFSYDVKMKEKGDIPEGYSVSREKKERFSLILESASTNQTSMYLCASSLSDRGNQPQHFGDGTRLSIL.

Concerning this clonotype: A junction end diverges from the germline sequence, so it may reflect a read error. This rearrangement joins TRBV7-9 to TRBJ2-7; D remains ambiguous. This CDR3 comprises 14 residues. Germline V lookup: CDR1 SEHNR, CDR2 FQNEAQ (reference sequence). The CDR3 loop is CASSQDKGVYEPYF. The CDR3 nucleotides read TGTGCCAGCAGCCAAGATAAAGGTGTCTACGAGCCGTACTTC.

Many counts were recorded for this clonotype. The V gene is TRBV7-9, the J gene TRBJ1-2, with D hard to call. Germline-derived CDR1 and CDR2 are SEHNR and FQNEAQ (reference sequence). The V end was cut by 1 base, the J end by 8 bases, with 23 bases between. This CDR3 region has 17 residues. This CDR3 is CASSLVDLIPPPRGYTF. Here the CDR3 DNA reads TGTGCCAGCAGCTTAGTCGATCTTATTCCCCCTCCTAGGGGCTACACCTTC.

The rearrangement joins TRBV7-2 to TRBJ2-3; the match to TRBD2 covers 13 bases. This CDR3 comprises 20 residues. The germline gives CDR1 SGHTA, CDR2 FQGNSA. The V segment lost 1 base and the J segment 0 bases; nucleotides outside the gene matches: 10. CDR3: CASSLGWTSGSGGSTDTQYF. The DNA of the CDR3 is TGTGCCAGCAGCTTAGGCTGGACTAGCGGGAGCGGGGGTAGCACAGATACGCAGTATTTT.

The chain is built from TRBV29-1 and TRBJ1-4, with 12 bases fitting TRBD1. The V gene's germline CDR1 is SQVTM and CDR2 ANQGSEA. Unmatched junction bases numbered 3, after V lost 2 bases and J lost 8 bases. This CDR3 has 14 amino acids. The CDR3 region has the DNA TGCAGCGTTGAAAGGGGGACAGGGGGCGAAAAACTGTTTTTT. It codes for CSVERGTGGEKLFF.